The 24 T cell receptor beta chains below were found in one sample sequenced in a study of blood T cell repertoires in COVID-19. TCRdb's table, derived via immunoSEQ multiplex PCR, lists solely in-frame clones and lacks some. The profile covers about 200,000 clones, with around 82% appearing a single time and over 7% taken by the ten largest. Sequenced material: PBMCs or T cells enriched from blood (not recorded which). These receptors all come from a woman between 40 and 50 years old with acute COVID-19.

V and J are TRBV5-1 and TRBJ1-2; 8 bases match TRBD1. Germline V gene data show CDR1 as SGHRS and CDR2 as YFSETQ. The V gene end was trimmed by 2 bases and the J gene end by 6 bases; junction bases not matched to a gene: 3. The CDR3 covers 13 residues. The chain's CDR3 is CASSLQGENGYTF. The CDR3 DNA is TGCGCCAGCAGCTTACAGGGGGAGAATGGCTACACCTTC.

A single count supports this clone. The chain has TRBV5-1 and TRBJ1-4; D gene uncertain. V lost 4 bases and J lost 2, with 9 bases in between. This CDR3 has 14 residues. Germline V lookup: CDR1 SGHRS, CDR2 YFSETQ. CDR3 coding DNA: TGCGCCAGCAGCCCACTGGGCACTAATGAAAAACTGTTTTTT. Translating gives CASSPLGTNEKLFF.

This chain uses TRBV2 with TRBJ1-5, with D tentatively TRBD1 (6 bases). Germline V gene sequence: CDR1 SNHLY, CDR2 FYNNEI. The CDR3 sequence is 16 residues long. V gave up 6 bases and J gave up 3 bases, with 18 bases separating them. CDR3 in DNA: TGTGCCAGCAGGGGACTAGACAGGCGATACAATCAGCCCCAGCATTTT. Protein: CASRGLDRRYNQPQHF.

The chain employs TRBV14 and TRBJ1-4; 7 bases map to TRBD1. Unmatched junction bases numbered 9, after V lost 2 bases and J lost 3 bases. Per the germline V gene, CDR1 is SGHDN and CDR2 is FVKESK. The CDR3 spans 17 residues. Here the CDR3 reads CASSQRQGVSANEKLFF. The CDR3 nucleotides are TGTGCCAGCAGCCAAAGACAGGGAGTTTCGGCTAATGAAAAACTGTTTTTT.

Here the CDR3 reads CASSAGGQGTNEKLFF. As DNA, the CDR3 is TGTGCCAGCAGTGCCGGGGGACAGGGTACTAATGAAAAACTGTTTTTT. This chain joins TRBV28 and TRBJ1-4, with 9 bases matching TRBD1. The V and J ends lost 5 bases and 2 bases, in that order; junction bases with no gene match: 6. Germline CDR1 MDHEN, CDR2 SYDVKM. CDR3 size: 16 residues.

This clone was seen a single time. The J gene is TRBJ2-1, the V gene TRBV19, with D possibly being TRBD2 (6 bases). This CDR3 has 13 residues. V was clipped by 3 bases and J by 6 bases, with 9 bases between them. CDR1 is LNHDA and CDR2 is SQIVND in the germline V gene (reference sequence). The CDR3 sequence: CASSIVGSNEQFF. The CDR3 bases are TGTGCCAGTAGTATCGTCGGGAGCAATGAGCAGTTCTTC.

This clone was picked up one time. The chain employs TRBV5-6 and TRBJ1-2; 8 nucleotides line up with TRBD1. This CDR3 region has 18 residues. Trimming at V came to 0 bases and at J to 0 bases, leaving 10 bases not matched to a gene. The germline CDR1 and CDR2 sequences are SGHDT and YYEEEE. This chain's CDR3 is CASSLGSAGGRTNYGYTF. The CDR3 DNA reads TGTGCCAGCAGCTTGGGTTCGGCAGGGGGCAGAACTAACTATGGCTACACCTTC.

V usage is TRBV29-1 and J usage is TRBJ2-7; 9 positions match TRBD1. The CDR3 runs to 13 residues. J was trimmed by 2 bases and V by 7 bases; bases with no gene match: 6. The V gene's germline CDR1 is SQVTM and CDR2 ANQGSEA. The CDR3 reads CSAGQGVTYEQYF. CDR3 sequence (DNA): TGCAGCGCGGGACAGGGTGTGACCTACGAGCAGTACTTC.

J is TRBJ1-2 and V is TRBV7-2; no firm D call. The CDR3 length is 14 residues. Trimming took 5 bases from V and 3 from J, leaving 13 bases between them. Germline V lookup: CDR1 SGHTA, CDR2 FQGNSA. For the CDR3, the DNA is TGTGCCAGCAGCCCCGGAGGTGGGCACTATGGCTACACCTTC. Translated: CASSPGGGHYGYTF. Combining the CDR3 with reference TRBV7-2 and TRBJ1-2 gives the whole variable domain GAGVSQSPSNKVTEKGKDVELRCDPISGHTALYWYRQSLGQGLEFLIYFQGNSAPDKSGLPSDRFSAERTGGSVSTLTIQRTQQEDSAVYLCASSPGGGHYGYTFGSGTRLTVV.

The chain has TRBV27 and TRBJ1-6; D remains unclear. With 3 bases removed from V and 5 bases from J, the gap between germline ends came to 8 bases. This CDR3 has 14 residues. Germline assignment: CDR1 MNHEY and CDR2 SMNVEV (reference sequence). CDR3: CASSFTQNNSPLHF. CDR3 nucleotides: TGTGCCAGCAGTTTTACACAGAATAATTCACCCCTCCACTTT.

The J gene is TRBJ2-1, the V gene TRBV3-1 (or the pseudogene TRBV3-2); no firm D call. This CDR3 has 14 amino acids. The germline V gene encodes CDR1 LGHDT and CDR2 YNNKEL (reference sequence). Trimming removed 0 bases at V and 9 bases at J, with 12 bases between. The DNA of the CDR3 is TGTGCCAGCAGCCAAGACCCTACGAGGAGTGAGCAGTTCTTC. It specifies CASSQDPTRSEQFF.

This clone appeared many times. The chain uses TRBV28 and TRBJ1-2; D perhaps matches TRBD1 (5 bases). V was pared by 3 bases and J by 7 bases, with 6 bases between. Germline lookup yields CDR1 MDHEN and CDR2 SYDVKM. The CDR3 is 11 amino acids. The CDR3 loop is CASSFQGGYTF. DNA of the CDR3: TGTGCCAGCAGTTTTCAGGGTGGCTACACCTTC.

CDR3 bases: TGTGCCAGCAGCCGTGACAGGGAAGTAGAGACCCAGTACTTC. Translation: CASSRDREVETQYF. The J gene is TRBJ2-5, the V gene TRBV2; 7 nucleotides match TRBD1. This CDR3 contains 14 residues. The trim removed 6 bases at V and 4 bases at J, leaving 8 bases unmatched. Per the germline V gene, CDR1 is SNHLY and CDR2 is FYNNEI.

V is TRBV5-4 and J is TRBJ1-3; D is undetermined. This CDR3 spans 17 amino acids. Trimming removed 4 bases at V and 0 bases at J, with 17 bases between. Germline loops: CDR1 SGHNT, CDR2 YYREEE (reference sequence). The CDR3 DNA follows: TGTGCCAGCAGCCTAGGAGGGCAGACAACCTCTGGAAACACCATATATTTT. This encodes CASSLGGQTTSGNTIYF.

This clone was counted between two and nine times. This chain uses TRBV7-2 with TRBJ1-1; D may be TRBD1 (6 bases). The CDR3 spans 14 residues. V shed 5 bases and J shed 1 base, with 11 bases lying between them. Germline loops: CDR1 SGHTA, CDR2 FQGNSA. CDR3 residues: CASSPTGRNTEAFF. In nucleotides, the CDR3 is TGTGCCAGCAGCCCGACAGGCAGGAACACTGAAGCTTTCTTT.

The chain links TRBV28 to TRBJ2-7; the D gene is possibly TRBD2 (5 bases). Germline V gene data show CDR1 as MDHEN and CDR2 as SYDVKM. There are 14 residues in the CDR3. The V and J ends lost 6 bases and 0 bases respectively, with 12 bases between them. CDR3 in DNA: TGTGCCAGCAGCTCCACTAGAAGCTCCTACGAGCAGTACTTC. This translates into CASSSTRSSYEQYF.

The V and J genes are TRBV4-1 and TRBJ1-1; D perhaps matches TRBD1 (6 bases). Trimming pared 4 bases from V and 5 bases from J, leaving 17 bases between. This CDR3 contains 15 residues. Germline assignment: CDR1 MGHRA and CDR2 YSYEKL. The DNA of the CDR3 is TGCGCCAGCAGCCGAACCGACAGGTCCCCAACTGAAGCTTTCTTT. This translates into CASSRTDRSPTEAFF.

The V call is TRBV2, the J call TRBJ1-1; D perhaps matches TRBD1 (6 bases). V dropped 6 bases and J dropped 1 base, with 9 bases sitting between them. This CDR3 is 13 amino acids long. Germline V gene lookup returns CDR1 SNHLY and CDR2 FYNNEI. CDR3 sequence: CASRLQGNTEAFF. In DNA form, the CDR3 reads TGTGCCAGCAGACTACAGGGGAACACTGAAGCTTTCTTT.

This clone was recorded once. This chain joins TRBV3-1 (or the pseudogene TRBV3-2) and TRBJ1-1; no clear D. Germline V gene lookup returns CDR1 LGHDT and CDR2 YNNKEL (reference sequence). This CDR3 has 14 amino acids. V lost 8 bases to trimming and J lost 4 bases, with 17 bases between them. The CDR3 here is CASSPARSGTEAFF. DNA of the CDR3: TGTGCCAGCTCCCCGGCACGGTCGGGCACTGAAGCTTTCTTT.

This chain joins TRBV5-1 and TRBJ2-1; the match to TRBD1 covers 12 bases. The junction had 4 bases not matched to a gene; V was cut back by 4 bases and J by 8 bases. This CDR3 spans 14 amino acids. The germline V gene has CDR1 SGHRS and CDR2 YFSETQ. The CDR3 DNA reads as TGCGCCAGCAGCGGGGGGACAGGGGGCGATGAGCAGTTCTTC. The encoded protein is CASSGGTGGDEQFF.

Note on this clone: At one end the junction does not follow the germline gene, possibly because of a read error. Different DNA sequences within this sample yield the same CDR3. The chain employs TRBV18 and TRBJ2-7, with 8 bases identical to TRBD1. From germline, CDR1 is KGHSH and CDR2 LQKENI. The CDR3 is 14 amino acids. The CDR3 sequence: CASSPDRVFYEQYF. Written as DNA, the CDR3 is TGTGCCAGCTCACCGGACAGGGTATTCTACGAGCAATACTTC.

This clone was observed once. The chain couples TRBV21-1 to TRBJ1-6; no check of the table's D call, TRBD1, against the DNA was made. TRBV21-1 is designated a pseudogene. This CDR3 comprises 17 residues. CDR3 nucleotide sequence: TGTGCCAGCAGCACACTCGACAGGAACCAAGAGAGTTCACCCCTCCACTTT. Amino acids: CASSTLDRNQESSPLHF.

The chain links TRBV7-2 to TRBJ1-1; D not certain. Per germline, CDR1 SGHTA and CDR2 FQGNSA. The CDR3 totals 15 residues. V dropped 1 base and J dropped 8 bases, with 17 bases sitting between them. The CDR3 reads CASSLEVRRRWEAFF. CDR3 bases: TGTGCCAGCAGCTTAGAGGTCCGTCGCAGGTGGGAAGCTTTCTTT.

The V and J genes are TRBV19 and TRBJ2-5; maybe TRBD1 (5 bases). This CDR3 is 14 amino acids long. Germline CDR1 reads LNHDA; CDR2 reads SQIVND (reference sequence). V lost 4 bases, J lost 2 bases, and 11 bases lay in between. The CDR3 DNA reads as TGTGCCAGTAGTAAGCAGGACATACAAGAGACCCAGTACTTC. The encoded protein is CASSKQDIQETQYF.